This TCR beta chain was sequenced in a study of cytomegalovirus exposure and HLA in healthy donors. The study, taken as a whole, reports: Later on, analysis showed that most CMV-associated TCR beta chains appeared to be HLA-restricted.

The study ran its PCR with 60 Vbeta and 13 Jbeta primers. Profiled with immunoSEQ multiplex PCR; TCRdb holds only in-frame clones, not every one. The repertoire consists of 100,000 to 150,000 clones, with over 65% occurring once and the leading ten covering 11%. On this clone: Its matching antigen is unknown.

The CDR3 runs 15 residues. With 7 bases clipped from V and 4 bases from J, the junction kept 9 bases outside the gene matches. This clonotype originated in a young man in good health and CMV-seropositive. The material sequenced was PBMCs. V usage is TRBV23-1 and J usage is TRBJ2-1; 8 nucleotides align to TRBD1. TRBV23-1 is reported as an ORF; its role is uncertain. This CDR3 is CASIIDRGLYNEQFF. CDR3 bases: TGCGCCAGCATCATCGACAGGGGATTATACAATGAGCAGTTCTTC.